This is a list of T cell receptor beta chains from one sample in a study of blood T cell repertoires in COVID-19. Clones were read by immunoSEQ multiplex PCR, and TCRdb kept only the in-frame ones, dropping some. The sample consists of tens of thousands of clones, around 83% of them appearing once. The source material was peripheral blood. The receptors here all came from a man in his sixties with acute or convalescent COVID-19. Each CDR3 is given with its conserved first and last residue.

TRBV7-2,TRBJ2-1,CASSLSRGNEQFF
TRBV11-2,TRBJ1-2,CASTQMWGGRGYTF
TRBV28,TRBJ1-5,CASSFSPRQPQHF
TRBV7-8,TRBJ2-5,CASKTSSQETQYF
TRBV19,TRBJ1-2,CASSILDSLTGYTF
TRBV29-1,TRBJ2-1,CSFFVAGGPSEQFF
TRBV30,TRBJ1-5,CAWSAQLAGQPQHF
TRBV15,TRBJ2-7,CATSSDWSSYEQYF
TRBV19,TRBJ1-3,CASSISGQSSGNTIYF
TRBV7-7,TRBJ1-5,CASSKLMRNQPQHF
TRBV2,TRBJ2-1,CASSGTSVEQFF
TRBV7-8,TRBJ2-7,CASSLAIRDYEQYF
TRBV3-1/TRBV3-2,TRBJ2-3,CASSHLASTDTQYF
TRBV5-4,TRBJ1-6,CASSLGQGDSPLHF
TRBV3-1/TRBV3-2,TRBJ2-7,CASSRGWKDEQYF
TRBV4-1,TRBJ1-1,CASSQDRGISEAFF